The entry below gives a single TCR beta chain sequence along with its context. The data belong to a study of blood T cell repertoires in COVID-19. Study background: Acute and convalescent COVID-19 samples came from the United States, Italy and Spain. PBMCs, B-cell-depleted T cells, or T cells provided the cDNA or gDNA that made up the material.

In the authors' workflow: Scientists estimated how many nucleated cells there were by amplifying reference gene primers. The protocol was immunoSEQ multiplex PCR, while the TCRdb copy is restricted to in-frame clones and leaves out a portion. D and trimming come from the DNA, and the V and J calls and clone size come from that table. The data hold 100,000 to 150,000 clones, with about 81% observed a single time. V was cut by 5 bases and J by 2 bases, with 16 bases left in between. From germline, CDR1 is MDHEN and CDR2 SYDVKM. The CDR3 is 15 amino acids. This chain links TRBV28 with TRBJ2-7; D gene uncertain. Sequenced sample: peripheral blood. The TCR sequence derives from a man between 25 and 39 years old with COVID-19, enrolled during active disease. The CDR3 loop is CASSQSHSMAYEQYF. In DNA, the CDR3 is TGTGCCAGCAGTCAATCCCACAGCATGGCCTACGAGCAGTACTTC.